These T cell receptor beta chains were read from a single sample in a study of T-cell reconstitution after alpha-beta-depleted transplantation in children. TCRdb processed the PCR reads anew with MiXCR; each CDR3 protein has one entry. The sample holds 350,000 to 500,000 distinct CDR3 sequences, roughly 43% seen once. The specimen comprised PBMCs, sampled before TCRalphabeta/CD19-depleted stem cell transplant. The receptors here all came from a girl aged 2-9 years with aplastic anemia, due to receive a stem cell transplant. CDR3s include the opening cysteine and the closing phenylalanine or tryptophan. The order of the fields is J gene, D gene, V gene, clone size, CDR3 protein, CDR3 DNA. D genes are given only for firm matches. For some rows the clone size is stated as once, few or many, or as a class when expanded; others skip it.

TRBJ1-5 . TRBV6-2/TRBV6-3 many CASRHTNQPQHF TGTGCCAGCAGGCACACTAATCAGCCCCAGCATTTT
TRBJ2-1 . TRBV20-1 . CSASSSRGSNEQFF TGCAGTGCTAGTAGTTCTAGGGGGTCCAATGAGCAGTTCTTC
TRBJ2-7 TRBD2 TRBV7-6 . CASSEGSGGLGEQYF TGTGCCAGCAGCGAGGGCAGCGGGGGACTCGGAGAGCAGTACTTC
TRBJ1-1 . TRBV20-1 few CSAAQGLTEAFF TGCAGTGCCGCCCAGGGTCTCACTGAAGCTTTCTTT
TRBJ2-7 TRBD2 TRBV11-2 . CASSLVSSSGTSRDEQYF TGTGCCAGCAGCTTAGTATCTAGTTCGGGGACTAGCAGGGACGAGCAGTACTTC
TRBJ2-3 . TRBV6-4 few CASSEDPTTDTQYF TGTGCCAGCAGTGAAGACCCGACCACAGATACGCAGTATTTT
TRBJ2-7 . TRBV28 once CASSLWGGSGEQYF TGTGCCAGCAGCCTGTGGGGAGGATCGGGAGAGCAGTACTTC
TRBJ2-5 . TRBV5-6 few CASSFRGPGETQYF TGTGCCAGCAGCTTTAGGGGCCCAGGAGAGACCCAGTACTTC
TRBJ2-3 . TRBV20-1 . CSANLGTKGADTQYF TGCAGTGCTAATCTAGGGACTAAGGGGGCAGATACGCAGTATTTT
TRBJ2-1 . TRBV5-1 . CASSSLGIGEQFF TGCGCCAGCAGCTCCCTAGGGATCGGTGAGCAGTTCTTC
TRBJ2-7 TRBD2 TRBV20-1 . CSARPSGRGALSYEQYF TGCAGTGCTAGGCCTAGCGGGAGGGGGGCCCTCTCCTACGAGCAGTACTTC
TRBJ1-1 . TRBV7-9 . CASSFPTGEAFF TGTGCCAGCAGCTTCCCGACAGGCGAAGCTTTCTTT
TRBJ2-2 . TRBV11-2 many CASSLGTTANTGELFF TGTGCCAGCAGCCTAGGGACCACAGCCAACACCGGGGAGCTGTTTTTT
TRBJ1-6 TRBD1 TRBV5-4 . CATRGQTNSPLHF TGTGCCACCAGGGGACAGACTAATTCACCCCTCCACTTT
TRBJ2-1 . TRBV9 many CASSATWGVDEQFF TGTGCCAGCAGCGCGACGTGGGGGGTCGATGAGCAGTTCTTC
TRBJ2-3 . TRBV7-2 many CASISNTDTQYF TGTGCCAGCATATCCAACACAGATACGCAGTATTTT